The source of this TCR beta chain is a study of blood T cell repertoires in COVID-19. For the study at large: Whether acute or convalescent, the COVID-19 samples came from the United States, Italy and Spain.

Method: immunoSEQ multiplex PCR; TCRdb's copy keeps in-frame clones and lacks some. The table lists 75,000 or so clones, more than 70% of them singletons. This CDR3 is 16 amino acids long. Trimming removed 4 bases from V and 0 bases from J, with 14 bases in between. The germline V gene has CDR1 MNHNS and CDR2 SASEGT. V and J are TRBV6-1 and TRBJ2-3; D is perhaps TRBD2 (5 bases). Sample: peripheral blood. The receptor's source is a man aged 55 to 70 with active or convalescent COVID-19. In DNA form, the CDR3 reads TGTGCCAGCAGTGTCCGGGGAACGGGCAGCACAGATACGCAGTATTTT. It yields the protein CASSVRGTGSTDTQYF.